A selection of T cell receptor beta chains follows, all from one sample in a study of cytomegalovirus exposure and HLA in healthy donors. The assay was immunoSEQ multiplex PCR, and TCRdb's table has in-frame clones only and misses some. The sample contains some 150,000 clones, roughly 85% of which appear only once. Sequenced material: PBMCs. These receptors were collected from a male donor in good health and CMV-seronegative. The CDR3 runs from the conserved cysteine through the conserved F or W. A D gene is named only where the DNA matches it firmly. Some rows have no size entry. The others give once, few or many, or a class for an expanded clone.

CDR3 length | clone size | J gene | D gene | V gene | CDR3 protein | CDR3 DNA
15 | NA | TRBJ1-1 | NA | TRBV7-2 | CASSLFSASGTEAFF | TGTGCCAGCAGCTTATTTTCCGCCTCGGGGACTGAAGCTTTCTTT
13 | NA | TRBJ2-7 | NA | TRBV4-1 | CASSPDWAPEQYF | TGCGCCAGCAGCCCGGACTGGGCGCCCGAGCAGTACTTC
15 | NA | TRBJ2-1 | TRBD2 | TRBV6-5 | CASSYGTSGGPGQFF | TGTGCCAGCAGTTACGGGACTAGCGGGGGGCCAGGGCAGTTCTTC
14 | NA | TRBJ1-4 | NA | TRBV15 | CATSRDSQREKLFF | TGTGCCACCAGCAGAGATTCCCAGAGGGAAAAACTGTTTTTT
15 | NA | TRBJ1-1 | TRBD1 | TRBV6-5 | CASSYEGARNTEAFF | TGTGCCAGCAGTTACGAGGGGGCAAGAAACACTGAAGCTTTCTTT
14 | NA | TRBJ2-7 | TRBD2 | TRBV6-6 | CASSYGGSLWEQYF | TGTGCCAGCAGTTACGGCGGGAGTCTATGGGAGCAGTACTTC
15 | NA | TRBJ1-2 | TRBD1 | TRBV2 | CASIPGGPTGYGYTF | TGTGCCAGCATTCCAGGGGGACCTACGGGGTATGGCTACACCTTC
13 | NA | TRBJ2-6 | TRBD1 | TRBV5-6 | CASSLGTGNVLTF | TGTGCCAGCAGCTTAGGGACAGGCAACGTCCTGACTTTC
17 | NA | TRBJ2-1 | TRBD2 | TRBV5-4 | CASSLAGGPSSYNEQFF | TGTGCCAGCAGCTTAGCGGGGGGCCCGAGCTCCTACAATGAGCAGTTCTTC
15 | NA | TRBJ2-5 | TRBD2 | TRBV9 | CASSPSGTSGETQYF | TGTGCCAGCAGCCCGTCCGGGACTAGTGGAGAGACCCAGTACTTC
15 | NA | TRBJ1-3 | TRBD1 | TRBV11-3 | CASSLGTGGGNTIYF | TGTGCCAGCAGCCTCGGGACAGGGGGCGGAAACACCATATATTTT
15 | NA | TRBJ2-7 | TRBD1 | TRBV4-3 | CASSYDRQGPYEQYF | TGCGCCAGCAGCTACGATAGACAGGGACCGTACGAGCAGTACTTC
15 | NA | TRBJ1-1 | TRBD1 | TRBV7-2 | CASSPRQGANTEAFF | TGTGCCAGCAGCCCTAGACAGGGGGCAAACACTGAAGCTTTCTTT
15 | NA | TRBJ2-7 | TRBD2 | TRBV5-4 | CASSLGLAGGREQYF | TGTGCCAGCAGCTTGGGTCTAGCGGGGGGGCGGGAGCAGTACTTC
14 | NA | TRBJ1-2 | NA | TRBV18 | CASSQAEQGGGYTF | TGTGCCAGCTCACAGGCCGAACAGGGAGGGGGCTACACCTTC
12 | NA | TRBJ1-1 | TRBD1 | TRBV2 | CASSEGAGGGFF | TGTGCCAGCAGTGAAGGGGCAGGGGGTGGTTTCTTT
15 | NA | TRBJ2-3 | NA | TRBV11-2 | CASSFRGAYTDTQYF | TGTGCCAGCAGCTTTCGGGGGGCGTACACAGATACGCAGTATTTT
14 | NA | TRBJ2-2 | NA | TRBV6-1 | CASSALTGSGELFF | TGTGCCAGCAGTGCACTAACAGGGTCCGGGGAGCTGTTTTTT
12 | NA | TRBJ1-1 | TRBD1 | TRBV5-4 | CASSRDRGVAFF | TGTGCCAGCAGCAGGGACAGGGGGGTTGCTTTCTTT
15 | NA | TRBJ1-1 | TRBD1 | TRBV6-5 | CATQTGGFSLAEAFF | TGTGCCACCCAGACAGGGGGGTTCTCCTTGGCTGAAGCTTTCTTT
14 | NA | TRBJ2-7 | NA | TRBV18 | CASSGPGNSEEQYF | TGTGCCAGCTCAGGTCCGGGAAATTCGGAGGAGCAGTACTTC
16 | NA | TRBJ2-7 | NA | TRBV11-2 | CASSQRNPGLRYEQYF | TGTGCCAGCAGCCAGCGCAACCCGGGACTGAGATACGAGCAGTACTTC
14 | NA | TRBJ2-4 | NA | TRBV29-1 | CSVRQDLNKNIQYF | TGCAGCGTTCGACAGGACCTAAACAAAAACATTCAGTACTTC
14 | NA | TRBJ2-7 | TRBD1 | TRBV6-5 | CASRPYRGRNEQYF | TGTGCCAGCAGACCTTACAGGGGGCGGAACGAGCAGTACTTC
17 | NA | TRBJ1-2 | TRBD1 | TRBV15 | CATSRTRDRVIDYGYTF | TGTGCCACCAGCAGAACCCGGGACAGGGTTATAGACTATGGCTACACCTTC
14 | few | TRBJ1-5 | TRBD1 | TRBV18 | CASSLQGADQPQHF | TGTGCCAGCTCACTTCAGGGGGCAGATCAGCCCCAGCATTTT
14 | NA | TRBJ2-3 | NA | TRBV7-3 | CASSSGSGGDTQYF | TGTGCCAGCAGCTCCGGGAGTGGGGGAGATACGCAGTATTTT
14 | NA | TRBJ2-5 | TRBD1 | TRBV7-7 | CASSRDRGQETQYF | TGTGCCAGCAGCAGAGACAGGGGCCAAGAGACCCAGTACTTC
15 | NA | TRBJ2-3 | TRBD2 | TRBV19 | CASTRTSGITDTQYF | TGTGCCAGTACCAGGACTAGCGGGATCACAGATACGCAGTATTTT
15 | NA | TRBJ1-4 | TRBD1 | TRBV4-1 | CASSPPRQGTEKLFF | TGCGCCAGCAGCCCCCCGAGACAGGGGACCGAAAAACTGTTTTTT
14 | NA | TRBJ1-2 | TRBD1 | TRBV7-9 | CSSRDGTVGQGYTF | TGTTCCAGCAGGGATGGGACAGTCGGTCAGGGCTACACCTTC
14 | NA | TRBJ2-1 | TRBD2 | TRBV5-1 | CASSLVPSGSSKFF | TGCGCCAGCAGCTTGGTACCTAGCGGGAGTTCGAAGTTCTTC
16 | NA | TRBJ1-2 | TRBD1 | TRBV29-1 | CSVEVKRDSPNYGYTF | TGCAGCGTTGAAGTAAAACGGGACAGTCCTAACTATGGCTACACCTTC
13 | NA | TRBJ2-5 | NA | TRBV5-5 | CASSLAGWETQYF | TGTGCCAGCAGCTTGGCGGGGTGGGAGACCCAGTACTTC
15 | NA | TRBJ1-1 | TRBD1 | TRBV7-2 | CASSSIGGMNTEAFF | TGTGCCAGCAGCTCGATAGGGGGCATGAACACTGAAGCTTTCTTT
13 | NA | TRBJ1-1 | TRBD1 | TRBV7-9 | CASSKQGDTEAFF | TGTGCCAGCAGCAAACAGGGGGACACTGAAGCTTTCTTT
17 | NA | TRBJ2-1 | TRBD1 | TRBV19 | CASSREGGQGFPNEQFF | TGTGCCAGTAGTAGGGAGGGCGGACAGGGGTTTCCTAATGAGCAGTTCTTC
13 | NA | TRBJ1-1 | NA | TRBV6-1 | CASNSQGNTEAFF | TGTGCCAGCAACTCACAGGGGAACACTGAAGCTTTCTTT
15 | NA | TRBJ2-1 | NA | TRBV7-2 | CASSLGRETGNEQFF | TGTGCCAGCAGCCTAGGGCGGGAGACAGGTAATGAGCAGTTCTTC
14 | NA | TRBJ1-2 | NA | TRBV25-1 | CASSEATGYYGYTF | TGTGCCAGCAGTGAGGCAACAGGGTACTATGGCTACACCTTC